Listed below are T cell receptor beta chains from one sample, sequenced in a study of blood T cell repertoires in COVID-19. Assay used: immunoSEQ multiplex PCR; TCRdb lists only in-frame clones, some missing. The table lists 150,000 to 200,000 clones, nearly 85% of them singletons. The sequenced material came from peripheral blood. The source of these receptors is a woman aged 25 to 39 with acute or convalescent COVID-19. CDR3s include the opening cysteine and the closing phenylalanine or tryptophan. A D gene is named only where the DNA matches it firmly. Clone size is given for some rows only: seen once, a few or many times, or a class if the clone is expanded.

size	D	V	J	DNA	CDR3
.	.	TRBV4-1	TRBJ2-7	TGCGCCAGCAGCCAAGAACTAGGCGGATCCTACGAGCAGTACTTC	CASSQELGGSYEQYF
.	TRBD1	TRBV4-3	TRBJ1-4	TGCGCCAGCAGCCCTGGAAACAGGGGTTCATATGAAAAACTGTTTTTT	CASSPGNRGSYEKLFF
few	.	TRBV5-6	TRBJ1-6	TGTGCCAGCAGCTTGGGGCAGGGAGGTAATTCACCCCTCCACTTT	CASSLGQGGNSPLHF
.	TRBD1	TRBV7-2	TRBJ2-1	TGTGCCAGCAGCTCAAGGGACAGGCCCAATGAGCAGTTCTTC	CASSSRDRPNEQFF
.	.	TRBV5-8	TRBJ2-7	TGTGCCAGCAGCCTCGGCCAGGGTGGCCCCTACGAGCAGTACTTC	CASSLGQGGPYEQYF
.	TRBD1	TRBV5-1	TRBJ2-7	TGCGCCAGCAGCTCCGGACAGGGGGCGATTGGCTACGAGCAGTACTTC	CASSSGQGAIGYEQYF
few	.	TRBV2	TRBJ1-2	TGTGCCAGCAGTGTCCGACAGAACTATGGCTACACCTTC	CASSVRQNYGYTF
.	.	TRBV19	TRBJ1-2	TGTGCCAGTAGTAGAAGGACTGATGGCTACACCTTC	CASSRRTDGYTF
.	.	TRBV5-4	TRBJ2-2	TGTGCCAGCAGCCCCGGGGGACAGTTTAACACCGGGGAGCTGTTTTTT	CASSPGGQFNTGELFF
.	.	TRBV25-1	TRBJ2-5	TGTGCCAGCAGTGTTACCGGGACTGAAGAGACCCAGTACTTC	CASSVTGTEETQYF
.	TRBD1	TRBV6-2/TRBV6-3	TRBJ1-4	TGTGCCAGCAGCCGGACAGGCGGTGAAAAACTGTTTTTT	CASSRTGGEKLFF
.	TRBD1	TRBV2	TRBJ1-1	TGTGCCAGCATTCTAGACAGGGACACTGAAGCTTTCTTT	CASILDRDTEAFF
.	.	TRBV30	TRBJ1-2	TGTGCCTGGAGTTCCCAGGCCTATGGCTACACCTTC	CAWSSQAYGYTF
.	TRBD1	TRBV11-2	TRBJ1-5	TGTGCCAGCAGCCCCGGGACAGGGTTCTCGCCCCAGCATTTT	CASSPGTGFSPQHF
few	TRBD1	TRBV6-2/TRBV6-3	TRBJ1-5	TGTGCCAGCAGTTACCTGTATCAAAAGACAGGGAGTAGCAATCAGCCCCAGCATTTT	CASSYLYQKTGSSNQPQHF
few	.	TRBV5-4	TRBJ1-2	TGTGCCAGCAGCCTAGAGGGGAGGAGGTACTATGGCTACACCTTC	CASSLEGRRYYGYTF
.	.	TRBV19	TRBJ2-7	TGTGCCAGTCGCCACAGGTCCGGCGGATCCATAAACTACGAGCAGTACTTC	CASRHRSGGSINYEQYF
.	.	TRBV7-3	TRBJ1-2	TGTGCCAGCAGCCCCAGGGGCGCGGGTGGCTACACCTTC	CASSPRGAGGYTF
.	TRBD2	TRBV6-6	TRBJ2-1	TGTGCCAGCAGTTACTCGACTAGCGGGAAGAATGAGCAGTTCTTC	CASSYSTSGKNEQFF
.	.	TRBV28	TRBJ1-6	TGTGCCAGCCTGGGGGGGCCGCATTCACCCCTCCACTTT	CASLGGPHSPLHF
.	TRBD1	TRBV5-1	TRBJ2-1	TGCGCCAGCAGCTTGGGTCTCTTGGACAGGGAAAAGGTGAATGAGCAGTTCTTC	CASSLGLLDREKVNEQFF
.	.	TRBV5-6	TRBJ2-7	TGTGCCAGCAGCGGTGAAGTCCAGGAACTCTACGAGCAGTACTTC	CASSGEVQELYEQYF
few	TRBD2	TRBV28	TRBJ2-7	TGTGCCAGCAATCGAGCGGGAGGGGGATACGAGCAGTACTTC	CASNRAGGGYEQYF
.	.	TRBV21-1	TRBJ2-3	TGTGCCAGCAGCCGGGACATTAGCACAGATACGCAGTATTTT	CASSRDISTDTQYF
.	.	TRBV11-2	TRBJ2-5	TGTGCCAGCAGCTTAAGCACAGGCCAAGAGACCCAGTACTTC	CASSLSTGQETQYF
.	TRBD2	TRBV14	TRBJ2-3	TGTGCCAGCAGCCAGTTAGCGGGACGCACAGATACGCAGTATTTT	CASSQLAGRTDTQYF
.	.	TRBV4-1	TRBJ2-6	TGCGCCAGCAGCCAAGATGAGGGTATCGGGGCCAACGTCCTGACTTTC	CASSQDEGIGANVLTF
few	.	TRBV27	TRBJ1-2	TGTGCCAGCAGTTTAAAACAGGGAAACTATGGCTACACCTTC	CASSLKQGNYGYTF